One sample yielded the 25 T cell receptor beta chains listed below, sequenced in a study of control samples from healthy donors and cancer patients. The data were produced by immunoSEQ multiplex PCR, yet TCRdb's version contains in-frame clones alone and is incomplete. The sample has about 160,000 clones, roughly 95% seen once. Material: blood. The origin of the receptors is a woman aged 25 to 39 in good health.

The chain couples TRBV19 to TRBJ1-2; 12 positions agree with TRBD1. This CDR3 contains 15 residues. CDR1 and CDR2 (germline): LNHDA, SQIVND (reference sequence). V lost 6 bases and J lost 2; bases outside the gene matches: 4. CDR3 nucleotide sequence: TGTGCCAGTAGGGGACAGGGGGCTCTAAACTATGGCTACACCTTC. Translating gives CASRGQGALNYGYTF.

The chain has TRBV27 and TRBJ2-1; D tentatively reads TRBD1 or TRBD2 (5 bases each). V was trimmed by 5 bases and J by 7 bases, leaving 12 bases between them. In germline, CDR1 is MNHEY, CDR2 SMNVEV (reference sequence). The CDR3 sequence is 13 residues long. The CDR3 coding sequence is TGTGCCAGCAGTCTGGGGCTAGCTAATGAGCAGTTCTTC. Translating gives CASSLGLANEQFF.

This rearrangement joins TRBV10-3 to TRBJ1-5; D gene uncertain. Trimming stripped 10 bases from V and 6 bases from J, with 10 bases between. The CDR3 is 11 amino acids. Germline V gene lookup returns CDR1 ENHRY and CDR2 SYGVKD. CDR3 nucleotide sequence: TGTGCCAGCCCCCCCAGTCAGCCCCAGCATTTT. This sequence encodes CASPPSQPQHF.

V and J are TRBV21-1 and TRBJ2-5; the table names TRBD2, a call not compared with the DNA. TRBV21-1 is a listed pseudogene. The CDR3 runs 18 residues. This CDR3 reads CASSSRGSSGRYQETQYF. Here the CDR3 DNA reads TGTGCCAGCAGCAGCAGGGGGTCTAGCGGGAGGTACCAAGAGACCCAGTACTTC.

J is TRBJ2-1 and V is TRBV18; 12 bases match TRBD2. This CDR3 is 18 amino acids long. Germline CDR1 is KGHSH and CDR2 is LQKENI. V shed 8 bases, J shed 4 bases, and the junction held 15 bases outside the gene matches. The CDR3 loop reads CASARLAGEDGLYNEQFF. The DNA for the CDR3 is TGTGCCAGCGCTCGACTAGCGGGGGAGGATGGCTTATACAATGAGCAGTTCTTC.

This clone was seen a few times. This chain connects TRBV11-2 to TRBJ2-2; 7 bases are shared with TRBD2. The CDR3 is 14 amino acids. CDR1 SGHAT and CDR2 FQNNGV come from the germline V gene. V lost 1 base, J lost 6 bases, and 2 bases stayed unmatched. CDR3 protein: CASSLAGLAGELFF. For the CDR3, the DNA is TGTGCCAGCAGCTTAGCCGGACTAGCCGGGGAGCTGTTTTTT.

This chain joins TRBV9 and TRBJ2-2; TRBD1 matches 8 bases. The CDR3 covers 19 residues. The trim removed 0 bases at V and 0 bases at J, leaving 10 bases unmatched. Germline CDR1 and CDR2: SGDLS and YYNGEE. The CDR3 is CASSVELAWDRTNTGELFF. The CDR3 DNA follows: TGTGCCAGCAGCGTAGAGCTGGCTTGGGACAGGACGAACACCGGGGAGCTGTTTTTT.

V gene TRBV5-1 combines with J gene TRBJ2-7; no reliable D call. Per the germline V gene, CDR1 is SGHRS and CDR2 is YFSETQ. There are 13 residues in the CDR3. Trimming pared 4 bases from V and 2 bases from J, leaving 10 bases between. CDR3 DNA: TGCGCCAGCAGCCCCTTCCCAGCCTACGAGCAGTACTTC. Protein sequence: CASSPFPAYEQYF.

V and J are TRBV19 and TRBJ2-7, with 10 bases lining up with TRBD1. Trimming removed 5 bases from V and 4 bases from J; junction bases left unmatched: 8. In germline, CDR1 is LNHDA, CDR2 SQIVND (reference sequence). The CDR3 is 15 residues long. In DNA, the CDR3 is TGTGCCAGTAGTGCAACCGGGACAGGGGTATACGAGCAGTACTTC. It is translated as CASSATGTGVYEQYF.

This chain links TRBV5-6 with TRBJ2-6; D gene unclear. Per the germline V gene, CDR1 is SGHDT and CDR2 is YYEEEE. CDR3 length equals 13 residues. V lost 1 base, J lost 4 bases, and 3 bases lay in between. The CDR3 is CASSLLGANVLTF. The CDR3 DNA sequence: TGTGCCAGCAGCTTGTTAGGGGCCAACGTCCTGACTTTC. The full variable domain, rest sourced from reference TRBV5-6 and TRBJ2-6, is DAGVTQSPTHLIKTRGQQVTLRCSPKSGHDTVSWYQQALGQGPQFIFQYYEEEERQRGNFPDRFSGHQFPNYSSELNVNALLLGDSALYLCASSLLGANVLTFGAGSRLTVL.

The chain carries TRBV6-5 and TRBJ2-5, with 9 bases lining up with TRBD2. The CDR3 runs to 15 residues. The germline CDR1 and CDR2 sequences are MNHEY and SVGAGI. With 0 bases clipped from V and 5 bases from J, the junction kept 4 bases outside the gene matches. In nucleotides, the CDR3 is TGTGCCAGCAGTTACTCTAGGAGCGGGGGGGAGACCCAGTACTTC. This codes for CASSYSRSGGETQYF.

CDR3 loop: CASSEVRGQFSPLHF. The DNA of the CDR3 is TGTGCCAGCAGTGAAGTGCGGGGGCAATTTTCACCCCTCCACTTT. The gene calls are TRBV6-1 and TRBJ1-6; D is perhaps TRBD1 (6 bases). Trimming took off 1 base at V and 9 bases at J, with 13 bases between the two ends. Germline-derived CDR1 and CDR2 are MNHNS and SASEGT. There are 15 residues in the CDR3.

The chain combines TRBV5-4 with TRBJ1-2; 7 positions agree with TRBD1. Trimming took 2 bases from V and 6 from J; bases not matched to a gene: 4. This CDR3 has 13 residues. The germline V gene encodes CDR1 SGHNT and CDR2 YYREEE (reference sequence). CDR3 sequence: CASSFQGVHGYTF. CDR3 bases: TGTGCCAGCAGCTTTCAGGGGGTTCATGGCTACACCTTC.

CDR3 amino acids: CASSSFGMGYQPQHF. The CDR3 DNA follows: TGTGCCAGCAGCAGTTTCGGGATGGGGTACCAGCCCCAGCATTTT. The chain uses TRBV28 and TRBJ1-5; D ambiguous. Germline V gene data show CDR1 as MDHEN and CDR2 as SYDVKM. This CDR3 contains 15 residues. The ends were cut back, 6 bases at V and 7 bases at J, with 19 bases in the middle.

This sequence joins TRBV7-2 and TRBJ2-3; D uncertain. The CDR3 length is 14 residues. The germline V gene has CDR1 SGHTA and CDR2 FQGNSA. Trimming left V 1 base short and J 2 bases short, with 7 bases between. The CDR3 DNA follows: TGTGCCAGCAGCTTAGATACTTACACAGATACGCAGTATTTT. Protein product: CASSLDTYTDTQYF.

Here the CDR3 DNA reads TGTGCCAGCTCACAAGACAGGAACTATGGCTACACCTTC. Translating it yields CASSQDRNYGYTF. This rearrangement joins TRBV18 to TRBJ1-2; D is perhaps TRBD1 (6 bases). V shed 4 bases and J shed 2 bases, with 8 bases lying between them. The germline gives CDR1 KGHSH, CDR2 LQKENI. The CDR3 length is 13 residues.

This chain uses TRBV7-8 with TRBJ2-7, with a possible D match to TRBD1 (5 bases). V shed 0 bases and J shed 3 bases, with 12 bases lying between them. Germline V gene sequence: CDR1 SGHVS, CDR2 FQNEAQ. There are 15 residues in the CDR3. The CDR3 loop is CASSLATALIYEQYF. CDR3 bases: TGTGCCAGCAGCTTAGCGACAGCCTTAATCTACGAGCAGTACTTC.

This chain links TRBV9 with TRBJ2-5, with D possibly matching TRBD2 (5 bases). The CDR3 totals 21 residues. V was shortened by 2 bases and J by 1 base, with 30 bases between the two germline ends. Per germline, CDR1 SGDLS and CDR2 YYNGEE. In DNA form, the CDR3 reads TGTGCCAGCAGCGTGGCCCTCTCACCTAGCACCAGACTCCCCGGCCAAGAGACCCAGTACTTC. The encoded protein is CASSVALSPSTRLPGQETQYF.

This clone was seen just once. The rearrangement uses TRBV11-2 and TRBJ2-6; D unclear. Germline CDR1 is SGHAT and CDR2 is FQNNGV. The CDR3 totals 19 residues. V was clipped by 2 bases and J by 2 bases, with 19 bases between them. For the CDR3, the DNA is TGTGCCAGCAGCTTACAACGGTCGCCCGCGTTCCCTGGGGCCAACGTCCTGACTTTC. Protein product: CASSLQRSPAFPGANVLTF.

The V gene is TRBV6-5, the J gene TRBJ2-7, with D perhaps matching TRBD1 (5 bases). The CDR3 is 14 amino acids. The V end lost 8 bases, the J end lost 3 bases, and 17 bases lay between the germline ends. Germline V gene sequence: CDR1 MNHEY, CDR2 SVGAGI. The CDR3 bases are TGTGCCAGCCCAGGACCAACAGGAAACTACGAGCAGTACTTC. This codes for CASPGPTGNYEQYF.

DNA for the CDR3: TGTGCCAGCAGCCTCACGATCCCCGGGACTACGATGTGGTCCTACAATGAGCAGTTCTTC. Its translation is CASSLTIPGTTMWSYNEQFF. The chain links TRBV9 to TRBJ2-1, with 7 bases lining up with TRBD2. This CDR3 contains 20 residues. Germline lookup yields CDR1 SGDLS and CDR2 YYNGEE. The V gene end was trimmed by 4 bases and the J gene end by 1 base; junction bases not matched to a gene: 20. Combining the CDR3 with reference TRBV9 and TRBJ2-1 gives the whole variable domain DSGVTQTPKHLITATGQRVTLRCSPRSGDLSVYWYQQSLDQGLQFLIQYYNGEERAKGNILERFSAQQFPDLHSELNLSSLELGDSALYFCASSLTIPGTTMWSYNEQFFGPGTRLTVL.

The chain recombines TRBV2 with TRBJ1-2; 9 nucleotides align to TRBD1. Germline lookup yields CDR1 SNHLY and CDR2 FYNNEI. After removal of 6 bases from V and 12 bases from J, the junction contained 11 bases not matched to a gene. The CDR3 has 13 amino acids. CDR3 DNA sequence: TGTGCCAGCAGCGGGGGACAGGGAGGTCTACACACCTTC. Protein sequence: CASSGGQGGLHTF. The complete variable domain, with remaining parts taken from reference TRBV2 and TRBJ1-2, reads EPEVTQTPSHQVTQMGQEVILRCVPISNHLYFYWYRQILGQKVEFLVSFYNNEISEKSEIFDDQFSVERPDGSNFTLKIRSTKLEDSAMYFCASSGGQGGLHTFGSGTRLTVV.

This chain connects TRBV10-1 to TRBJ2-7, with D perhaps TRBD2 (6 bases). CDR1 and CDR2 from the germline V gene are WNHNN and SYGVQD (reference sequence). CDR3 length: 13 residues. The V gene lost 5 bases and the J gene lost 0 bases, with 8 bases spanning the gap. In nucleotides, the CDR3 is TGCGCCAGCAGTCGGCGGGGCTCCTACGAGCAGTACTTC. It codes for CASSRRGSYEQYF.

The gene calls are TRBV25-1 and TRBJ2-5; the D gene is possibly TRBD1 (7 bases). The CDR3 spans 13 residues. Germline lookup yields CDR1 MGHDK and CDR2 SYGVNS. Trimming removed 8 bases at V and 6 bases at J, with 16 bases between. CDR3 coding DNA: TGTGCCAGCGGCTCTGCAGGGGGGAAGACCCAGTACTTC. Translated: CASGSAGGKTQYF.

V and J are TRBV5-1 and TRBJ1-5; unclear D gene. Trimming removed 2 bases at V and 4 bases at J, with 7 bases between. The CDR3 runs 13 residues. Germline CDR1 and CDR2: SGHRS and YFSETQ. CDR3 loop: CASSFAENQPQHF. DNA of the CDR3: TGCGCCAGCAGCTTCGCAGAGAATCAGCCCCAGCATTTT.